This passage covers 28 T cell receptor beta chains from one sample sequenced in a study of cytomegalovirus exposure and HLA in healthy donors. Primers for the PCR totalled 60 Vbeta and 13 Jbeta. The table came from immunoSEQ multiplex PCR; TCRdb's copy has only in-frame clones and leaves some out. The sample shows 150,000 to 200,000 clones, around four fifths of them seen only once. Sequencing used PBMCs. Receptor source: a woman younger than 30 in good health and CMV-seronegative.

The chain employs TRBV5-1 and TRBJ2-1; the match to TRBD1 covers 7 bases. V shed 5 bases and J 0 bases; nucleotides not matched to a gene: 5. The CDR3 sequence is 15 residues long. In germline, CDR1 is SGHRS, CDR2 YFSETQ. The CDR3 sequence is CASRGGQSSYNEQFF. The CDR3 DNA follows: TGCGCCAGCAGAGGGGGCCAGAGCTCCTACAATGAGCAGTTCTTC.

The V call is TRBV5-4, the J call TRBJ2-5; the D gene is possibly TRBD2 (5 bases). The V gene lost 4 bases and the J gene lost 3 bases, with 13 bases spanning the gap. The CDR3 sequence is 14 residues long. Germline CDR1 and CDR2: SGHNT and YYREEE (reference sequence). The CDR3 nucleotides read TGTGCCAGCAGCGATCGAACGAGGGAAGAGACCCAGTACTTC. Its translation is CASSDRTREETQYF.

The chain joins TRBV10-2 to TRBJ1-5; D gene ambiguous. Per germline, CDR1 WSHSY and CDR2 SAAADI. V lost 6 bases, J lost 0 bases, and 9 bases lay in between. The CDR3 consists of 14 residues. The DNA of the CDR3 is TGCGCCAGCAGCTACAGATATAGCAATCAGCCCCAGCATTTT. Translation: CASSYRYSNQPQHF.

The chain joins TRBV25-1 to TRBJ2-3; 8 positions match TRBD1. V lost 7 bases to trimming and J lost 1 base; unmatched junction nucleotides: 7. CDR3 length: 15 residues. CDR1 is MGHDK, CDR2 SYGVNS, per germline. The CDR3 DNA follows: TGTGCCAGCACGGGACAGGCGACTCGCACAGATACGCAGTATTTT. Protein product: CASTGQATRTDTQYF.

The chain joins TRBV30 to TRBJ1-1, with a tentative D call TRBD1 (5 bases). V lost 2 bases to trimming and J lost 4 bases, with 17 bases between them. The CDR3 covers 15 residues. The germline gives CDR1 GTSNPN, CDR2 SVGIG (reference sequence). The CDR3 reads CAWSSDNIVSTEAFF. The CDR3 region has the DNA TGTGCCTGGAGTTCGGACAATATCGTAAGCACTGAAGCTTTCTTT.

The sample holds a few counts of this clone. This chain connects TRBV4-1 to TRBJ1-2; TRBD1 agrees at 12 bases. V dropped 0 bases and J dropped 5; count of bases not matched to a gene: 4. The CDR3 length is 16 residues. Looked up from germline, CDR1 is MGHRA and CDR2 is YSYEKL. CDR3 residues: CASSQDGGQGAYGYTF. As DNA, the CDR3 is TGCGCCAGCAGCCAAGATGGGGGACAGGGGGCTTATGGCTACACCTTC.

In its sample, this clone was seen a few times. The chain has TRBV19 and TRBJ1-5, with 9 bases that match TRBD1. After removal of 9 bases from V and 0 bases from J, the junction contained 12 bases not matched to a gene. CDR1 LNHDA and CDR2 SQIVND come from the germline V gene (reference sequence). The CDR3 has 17 residues. CDR3 residues: CASSGTGPLHSNQPQHF. The CDR3 DNA follows: TGTGCCAGCTCCGGGACAGGGCCCTTGCATAGCAATCAGCCCCAGCATTTT.

V usage is TRBV28 and J usage is TRBJ2-5, with 7 nucleotides matching TRBD2. V was pared by 3 bases and J by 5 bases, with 9 bases of the junction left unmatched. This CDR3 has 15 residues. CDR1 MDHEN and CDR2 SYDVKM come from the germline V gene. This CDR3 reads CASSLDGGRYETQYF. In DNA form, the CDR3 reads TGTGCCAGCAGTTTGGATGGCGGGAGATATGAGACCCAGTACTTC.

This sequence joins TRBV7-9 and TRBJ1-4, with TRBD1 identical over 8 bases. CDR1 and CDR2 from the germline V gene are SEHNR and FQNEAQ (reference sequence). V shed 5 bases, J shed 5 bases, and the junction held 7 bases outside the gene matches. The CDR3 consists of 15 residues. CDR3 in amino acids: CASSQGQDSNEKLFF. The DNA of the CDR3 is TGTGCCAGCAGCCAGGGACAGGACTCAAATGAAAAACTGTTTTTT.

This chain connects TRBV5-1 to TRBJ1-1; D is uncertain. V was cut by 4 bases and J by 0 bases, with 7 bases left in between. Germline assignment: CDR1 SGHRS and CDR2 YFSETQ. This CDR3 comprises 13 residues. In DNA, the CDR3 is TGCGCCAGCAGCCAGGTCATGAACACTGAAGCTTTCTTT. Translation gives CASSQVMNTEAFF.

The rearrangement links TRBV7-6 to TRBJ2-2; 9 positions agree with TRBD2. This CDR3 comprises 17 residues. V was pared by 5 bases and J by 0 bases, with 7 bases of the junction left unmatched. Germline-derived CDR1 and CDR2 are SGHVS and FNYEAQ. CDR3 in amino acids: CASSGTSGYTNTGELFF. The DNA of the CDR3 is TGTGCCAGCAGCGGTACTAGCGGGTACACGAACACCGGGGAGCTGTTTTTT.

Only one count was recorded for this clone. The genes are TRBV7-9 and TRBJ2-3, with 9 bases identical to TRBD1. This CDR3 is built from 14 residues. V gave up 3 bases and J gave up 6 bases; unmatched junction bases: 4. CDR1 and CDR2 (germline): SEHNR, FQNEAQ (reference sequence). CDR3: CASSLTGGTDTQYF. As DNA, the CDR3 is TGTGCCAGCAGCTTGACAGGGGGGACGGATACGCAGTATTTT. Together with reference TRBV7-9 and TRBJ2-3, the CDR3 gives the full variable domain: DTGVSQNPRHKITKRGQNVTFRCDPISEHNRLYWYRQTLGQGPEFLTYFQNEAQLEKSRLLSDRFSAERPKGSFSTLEIQRTEQGDSAMYLCASSLTGGTDTQYFGPGTRLTVL.

The CDR3 DNA sequence: TGTGCCAGCAGCTTGGCACCGGGACAGGGCTCCGAGCAGTACTTC. It yields the protein CASSLAPGQGSEQYF. The chain recombines TRBV5-4 with TRBJ2-7; TRBD1 matches at 9 bases. The germline V gene encodes CDR1 SGHNT and CDR2 YYREEE (reference sequence). Trimming took 0 bases from V and 6 from J; bases not matched to a gene: 7. The CDR3 is made up of 15 amino acids.

This clone was picked up a small number of times. The chain uses TRBV29-1 and TRBJ2-5, with 7 bases fitting TRBD1. In germline, CDR1 is SQVTM, CDR2 ANQGSEA. V shed 7 bases, J shed 5 bases, and the junction held 19 bases outside the gene matches. This CDR3 spans 16 amino acids. The CDR3 protein is CSARRQGRNNAETQYF. Written as DNA, the CDR3 is TGCAGCGCCCGGAGACAGGGAAGAAACAACGCGGAGACCCAGTACTTC.

V is TRBV11-2 and J is TRBJ2-7; D is perhaps TRBD1 (6 bases). This CDR3 contains 14 residues. The ends were cut back, 6 bases at V and 2 bases at J, with 14 bases in the middle. Looked up from germline, CDR1 is SGHAT and CDR2 is FQNNGV. CDR3 residues: CASRNYREPYEQYF. The CDR3 DNA reads TGTGCCAGCAGGAACTACAGGGAACCCTACGAGCAGTACTTC.

The chain is built from TRBV2 and TRBJ1-3, with D possibly TRBD1 on 6 matching bases. Germline CDR1 and CDR2: SNHLY and FYNNEI. V was cut by 6 bases and J by 0 bases, with 15 bases left in between. The CDR3 length is 16 residues. CDR3 DNA: TGTGCCAGCAGGACTGACAGGACCTTCTCTGGAAACACCATATATTTT. It yields the protein CASRTDRTFSGNTIYF. The entire variable domain, with the rest obtained from reference TRBV2 and TRBJ1-3, is as follows: EPEVTQTPSHQVTQMGQEVILRCVPISNHLYFYWYRQILGQKVEFLVSFYNNEISEKSEIFDDQFSVERPDGSNFTLKIRSTKLEDSAMYFCASRTDRTFSGNTIYFGEGSWLTVV.

This rearrangement joins TRBV7-2 to TRBJ2-1; D is perhaps TRBD2 (6 bases). Between the trimmed V and J ends, which lost 10 bases and 4 bases, there was a span of 17 bases. The CDR3 consists of 14 residues. Germline CDR1 is SGHTA and CDR2 is FQGNSA. The CDR3 loop reads CANPIGRDYNEQFF. The CDR3 DNA follows: TGTGCCAACCCCATTGGGCGGGATTACAATGAGCAGTTCTTC.

The V call is TRBV6-5, the J call TRBJ2-7; 8 nucleotides agree with TRBD2. V was pared by 0 bases and J by 4 bases, with 5 bases of the junction left unmatched. Germline V CDR1 and CDR2: MNHEY, SVGAGI. The CDR3 sequence is 15 residues long. The CDR3 DNA reads TGTGCCAGCAGTTACTCAGCGGGAGAGGGTTACGAGCAGTACTTC. Protein sequence: CASSYSAGEGYEQYF.

This chain uses TRBV2 with TRBJ1-2; D not resolved. This CDR3 comprises 11 residues. V was clipped by 5 bases and J by 6 bases, with 7 bases between them. The V gene's germline CDR1 is SNHLY and CDR2 FYNNEI. CDR3 loop: CASSHSDGYTF. The CDR3 DNA follows: TGTGCCAGCAGTCATAGTGATGGCTACACCTTC.

V is TRBV23-1 and J is TRBJ1-6, with a possible D match to TRBD1 (6 bases). TRBV23-1 is given ORF status, its function remaining uncertain. Trimming left V 0 bases short and J 5 bases short, with 14 bases between. CDR3 length: 17 residues. CDR3 DNA sequence: TGCGCCAGCAGTCAATCGAGGCAGGGGATTCATAATTCACCCCTCCACTTT. As protein: CASSQSRQGIHNSPLHF.

The chain uses TRBV14 and TRBJ1-2; D unclear. Germline CDR1 reads SGHDN; CDR2 reads FVKESK. The V and J ends lost 1 base and 3 bases respectively, with 12 bases between them. The CDR3 has 15 amino acids. CDR3 in amino acids: CASSQGGGADYGYTF. In nucleotides, the CDR3 is TGTGCCAGCAGCCAAGGGGGAGGTGCGGACTATGGCTACACCTTC.

The chain couples TRBV7-2 to TRBJ1-1; D is perhaps TRBD1 (6 bases). V dropped 1 base and J dropped 6 bases, with 12 bases sitting between them. The CDR3 totals 14 residues. Germline values: CDR1 SGHTA, CDR2 FQGNSA. The CDR3 is CASSLEGGASEAFF. As DNA, the CDR3 is TGTGCCAGCAGCTTAGAGGGGGGGGCGTCTGAAGCTTTCTTT.

The chain has TRBV5-4 and TRBJ2-7; 12 nucleotides agree with TRBD1. With 3 bases clipped from V and 0 bases from J, the junction kept 1 base outside the gene matches. Germline V CDR1 and CDR2: SGHNT, YYREEE (reference sequence). The CDR3 is 15 residues long. Here the CDR3 DNA reads TGTGCCAGCAGCTGGGGACAGGGGGCCTCCTACGAGCAGTACTTC. Protein sequence: CASSWGQGASYEQYF.

The chain's CDR3 is CASSLTSGMFYEQYF. DNA for the CDR3: TGTGCCAGCAGCTTGACGTCCGGGATGTTCTACGAGCAGTACTTC. This chain joins TRBV5-4 and TRBJ2-7, with a tentative D call TRBD2 (5 bases). V gave up 1 base and J gave up 3 bases, with 14 bases separating them. The CDR3 covers 15 residues. The germline V gene encodes CDR1 SGHNT and CDR2 YYREEE (reference sequence).

The chain has TRBV5-4 and TRBJ2-7; D is possibly TRBD2 (5 bases). The germline V gene encodes CDR1 SGHNT and CDR2 YYREEE (reference sequence). V shed 4 bases and J shed 7 bases, with 12 bases lying between them. This CDR3 comprises 12 residues. Here the CDR3 DNA reads TGTGCCAGCAGCCTGGACCGACTAGAGCAGTACTTC. Its translation: CASSLDRLEQYF.

Regarding this clone: Distinct nucleotide sequences in the sample also encode this CDR3. The chain is built from TRBV19 and TRBJ1-2; perhaps TRBD1 as D (5 bases). Trimming shortened V by 5 bases and J by 2 bases, and 9 bases separated the two germline ends. Germline CDR1 is LNHDA and CDR2 is SQIVND (reference sequence). CDR3 length: 13 amino acids. CDR3 DNA: TGTGCCAGTAGTGGGGCAGGGAACTATGGCTACACCTTC. It codes for CASSGAGNYGYTF.

V is TRBV27 and J is TRBJ1-5; D may be TRBD1 (6 bases). The V gene's germline CDR1 is MNHEY and CDR2 SMNVEV (reference sequence). The CDR3 length is 13 residues. Trimming shortened V by 8 bases and J by 6 bases, and 14 bases separated the two germline ends. The CDR3 loop reads CASSTGLGQPQHF. The CDR3 DNA sequence: TGTGCCAGCTCAACAGGGTTGGGTCAGCCCCAGCATTTT.

The J gene is TRBJ2-7, the V gene TRBV19; 8 nucleotides align to TRBD2. Per germline, CDR1 LNHDA and CDR2 SQIVND (reference sequence). The CDR3 runs 14 residues. V lost 2 bases to trimming and J lost 1 base; unmatched junction nucleotides: 1. CDR3 coding DNA: TGTGCCAGTAGTATAACGGGAGGGTCCTACGAGCAGTACTTC. Translation: CASSITGGSYEQYF.